Reported below is one TCR beta chain. Original processing methods: Reference gene primer amplification in the assay estimated nucleated cell counts. Profiling relied on immunoSEQ multiplex PCR, and the TCRdb table lists in-frame clones only, not all of them. That table supplies the V and J calls and clone size; D and trimming were determined from the DNA. Altogether some 14,000 clones are present, about 86% being singletons, with the ten largest covering more than 25%. This sample was included in a study of blood T cell repertoires in COVID-19. V was clipped by 6 bases and J by 1 base, with 13 bases between them. Germline CDR1 SGHVS, CDR2 FNYEAQ. This CDR3 has 14 amino acids.

The receptor was derived from a human donor in a cohort sampled during active COVID-19. The V call is TRBV7-6, the J call TRBJ2-7, with D possibly matching TRBD1 (5 bases). The sample taken for sequencing was peripheral blood. CDR3 residues: CASSWKDNSYEQYF. DNA for the CDR3: TGTGCCAGCAGTTGGAAGGACAATTCCTACGAGCAGTACTTC.